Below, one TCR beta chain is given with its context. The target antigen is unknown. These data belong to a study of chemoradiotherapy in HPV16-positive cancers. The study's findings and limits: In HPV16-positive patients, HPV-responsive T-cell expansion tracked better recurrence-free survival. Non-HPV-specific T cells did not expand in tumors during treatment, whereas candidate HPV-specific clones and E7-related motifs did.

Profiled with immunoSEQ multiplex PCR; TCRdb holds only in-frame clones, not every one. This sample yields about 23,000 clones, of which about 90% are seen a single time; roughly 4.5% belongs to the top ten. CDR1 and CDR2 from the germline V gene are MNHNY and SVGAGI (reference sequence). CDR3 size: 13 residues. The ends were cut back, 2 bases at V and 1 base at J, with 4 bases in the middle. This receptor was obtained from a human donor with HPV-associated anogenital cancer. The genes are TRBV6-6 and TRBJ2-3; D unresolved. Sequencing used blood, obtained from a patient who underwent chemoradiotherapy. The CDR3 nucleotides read TGTGCCAGCAGTTACGAGGGCACAGATACGCAGTATTTT. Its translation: CASSYEGTDTQYF.